These T cell receptor beta chains were read from a single sample in a study of Ad26.COV2.S vaccination and SARS-CoV-2 variants. Measured with immunoSEQ multiplex PCR; TCRdb has only the in-frame clones, and not every one. Counted here are hundreds of thousands of clones, roughly 91% occurring once; the ten biggest clones make up about 5%. Material: peripheral blood, obtained in a trial of Ad26.COV2.S vaccine versus placebo. The source of these receptors is a person aged 18-60 years who received the Ad26.COV2.S COVID-19 vaccine or a placebo. CDR3s include the opening cysteine and the closing phenylalanine or tryptophan. Fields, in order: clone size, D gene, V gene, J gene, CDR3 DNA, CDR3 protein. D genes are given only for firm matches. Only some rows state a clone size, as once, few, many or a class for expanded clones.

>once|TRBD2|TRBV15|TRBJ2-5
TGTGCCACCAGCACCCAGACTAGCGGCCAAGAGACCCAGTACTTC
CATSTQTSGQETQYF
>.|TRBD1|TRBV2|TRBJ2-7
TGTGCCAGCAGTTCGACAGGGGGCCAAGACGAGCAGTACTTC
CASSSTGGQDEQYF
>.|.|TRBV4-3|TRBJ2-1
TGCGCCAGCAGCCAAGATCCGGGCGGGGCTACTACACCCAATGAGCAGTTCTTC
CASSQDPGGATTPNEQFF
>once|.|TRBV19|TRBJ1-1
TGTGCCAGTAGTGAGCAGACAGTCAACACTGAAGCTTTCTTT
CASSEQTVNTEAFF
>.|.|TRBV23-1|TRBJ1-1
TGCGCCAGACCGGGGGTTAACCGAACACATCCTCAAAACACTGAAGCTTTCTTT
CARPGVNRTHPQNTEAFF
>.|TRBD1|TRBV5-1|TRBJ1-1
TGCGCCAGCACGACAGGGATCCACGGCACTGAAGCTTTCTTT
CASTTGIHGTEAFF
>.|.|TRBV6-4|TRBJ1-2
TGTGCCAGCAGTGACTCGACCAGGGTAAGCTATGGCTACACCTTC
CASSDSTRVSYGYTF
>many|.|TRBV6-1|TRBJ1-5
TGTGCCAGCAGTGAAAAGGGTACAGGGCTCAATCAGCCCCAGCATTTT
CASSEKGTGLNQPQHF
>.|.|TRBV4-1|TRBJ2-7
TGCGCCAGCAGCCAAGAGTACTCCGAGTATTCGCAGTACTTC
CASSQEYSEYSQYF
>.|.|TRBV2|TRBJ2-3
TGTGCCAGCAGTGCTCCAGGGCCAGATACGCAGTATTTT
CASSAPGPDTQYF
>.|.|TRBV28|TRBJ2-1
TGTGCCAGCAGCACGTCGGGGAGCGGTACAGGGTACAATGAGCAGTTCTTC
CASSTSGSGTGYNEQFF
>.|.|TRBV4-1|TRBJ2-5
TGCGCCAGCAGCCAAGGCACTAGGCAAGAGACCCAGTACTTC
CASSQGTRQETQYF
>.|TRBD1|TRBV7-7|TRBJ2-1
TGTGCCAGCAGCCCTGCCGGGACAGGTGTTGTGGATGAGCAGTTCTTC
CASSPAGTGVVDEQFF
>.|.|TRBV29-1|TRBJ1-1
TGCAGCGTTGTGTTGGATGCGAACACTGAAGCTTTCTTT
CSVVLDANTEAFF
>.|.|TRBV5-8|TRBJ2-1
TGTGCCAGCAGCTTGGATTCCTACAATGAGCAGTTCTTC
CASSLDSYNEQFF
>.|TRBD2|TRBV28|TRBJ2-7
TGTGCCAGCAGCCCCCGGGGCGGGAGTTCCTACGAGCAGTACTTC
CASSPRGGSSYEQYF
>few|TRBD1|TRBV2|TRBJ2-7
TGTGCCAGCAGGGACAGGGGGTACGAGCAGTACTTC
CASRDRGYEQYF
>.|TRBD2|TRBV2|TRBJ2-1
TGTGCCAGCAGTGAATGGGGTAGCGGGAAGAATGAGCAGTTCTTC
CASSEWGSGKNEQFF
>.|.|TRBV6-4|TRBJ2-3
TGTGCCAGCAGACACACCCCTAGCTGGGATTTTCCAGATACGCAGTATTTT
CASRHTPSWDFPDTQYF
>.|.|TRBV5-1|TRBJ1-1
TGCGCCAGCAGCTTGGAAACGCTCACTGAAGCTTTCTTT
CASSLETLTEAFF
>once|.|TRBV5-6|TRBJ1-6
TGTGCCAGCAGCTTGAACTCAGGGCATAATTCACCCCTCCACTTT
CASSLNSGHNSPLHF
>.|.|TRBV5-1|TRBJ2-6
TGCGCCAGCAGCAGGAGCTCTGGGGCCAACGTCCTGACTTTC
CASSRSSGANVLTF
>once|.|TRBV11-2|TRBJ2-2
TGTGCCAGCAGCTTAATGGGGACCGGGGAGCTGTTTTTT
CASSLMGTGELFF
>.|TRBD1|TRBV27|TRBJ2-1
TGTGCCAGCAGTTTACGGACAGGTTCCCGTCTCTACAATGAGCAGTTCTTC
CASSLRTGSRLYNEQFF
>.|.|TRBV4-3|TRBJ2-2
TGCGCCAGCAGCCAAGATACGGCCTTGGGTACCGGGGAGCTGTTTTTT
CASSQDTALGTGELFF
>.|.|TRBV4-2|TRBJ2-2
TGTGCCAGCAGCCACGACACGGGAGCGAACACCGGGGAGCTGTTTTTT
CASSHDTGANTGELFF
>.|.|TRBV6-5|TRBJ1-1
TGTGCCAGCAGCCCGGACAGCCTTTTAACCGAAGCTTTCTTT
CASSPDSLLTEAFF
>.|.|TRBV10-3|TRBJ2-5
TGTGCCATCAGTGTTGGGGCCGATGAGACCCAGTACTTC
CAISVGADETQYF
>.|.|TRBV4-1|TRBJ2-7
TGCGCCAGCAGCCTCACCCTACAGGATATAGGCGAGCAGTACTTC
CASSLTLQDIGEQYF
>.|.|TRBV28|TRBJ2-2
TGTGCCAGCAGTTTTTTCTTAGTCGGGACCGGGGAGCTGTTTTTT
CASSFFLVGTGELFF
>.|.|TRBV15|TRBJ1-2
TGTGCCACCAGCAGAGGGGGAGCTGGCTACACCTTC
CATSRGGAGYTF
>few|TRBD2|TRBV7-2|TRBJ2-3
TGTGCCAGCAGCTTACGTCTAGCGGGCCCTGGCACAGATACGCAGTATTTT
CASSLRLAGPGTDTQYF
>.|TRBD1|TRBV3-1/TRBV3-2|TRBJ1-4
TGTGCCAGCAGCCAGGCGGCAGGGGGGGAAAAACTGTTTTTT
CASSQAAGGEKLFF
>.|.|TRBV4-2|TRBJ2-2
TGTGCCAGCAGCCTGGACTTCTACACCGGGGAGCTGTTTTTT
CASSLDFYTGELFF
>.|.|TRBV2|TRBJ1-2
TGTGCCAGCAACGGAGGAAACCTCTATGGCTACACCTTC
CASNGGNLYGYTF
>once|.|TRBV3-1/TRBV3-2|TRBJ2-1
TGTGCCAGCAGCCAAGATGTGGGGGGAAGGGTTACGAATGAGCAGTTCTTC
CASSQDVGGRVTNEQFF
>.|.|TRBV7-8|TRBJ2-1
TGTGCCAGCAGCTCCGGAGGAGAGCAGTTCTTC
CASSSGGEQFF
>.|TRBD2|TRBV5-1|TRBJ2-1
TGCGCCAGCAAGGTAGCGGGGCAGTACAATGAGCAGTTCTTC
CASKVAGQYNEQFF
>.|TRBD1|TRBV19|TRBJ1-5
TGTGCCAGTCGGACAGGGGGCCCAACGGGCAATCAGCCCCAGCATTTT
CASRTGGPTGNQPQHF
>.|.|TRBV5-4|TRBJ1-1
TGTGCCAGCAGCTTGGGAGTGAACACTGAAGCTTTCTTT
CASSLGVNTEAFF
>.|.|TRBV7-9|TRBJ1-1
TGTGCCAGCAGCCAGATTGGGTTCACTGAAGCTTTCTTT
CASSQIGFTEAFF
>.|.|TRBV29-1|TRBJ1-1
TGCAGCGTTTGGGAGCGGGGTGGTACTGAAGCTTTCTTT
CSVWERGGTEAFF
>.|TRBD1|TRBV2|TRBJ1-2
TGTGCCAGCACAGGGGGTAGTGGCTACACCTTC
CASTGGSGYTF
>.|.|TRBV7-2|TRBJ2-1
TGTGCCAGCAGCTTGGACATCGCGCCGTTCTTC
CASSLDIAPFF
>.|TRBD1|TRBV3-1/TRBV3-2|TRBJ2-6
TGTGCCAGCAGCCAAGATGACCCTCCAGGGGGCGGGTATTCCTACTCTGGGGCCAACGTCCTGACTTTC
CASSQDDPPGGGYSYSGANVLTF
>.|.|TRBV2|TRBJ1-3
TGTGCCAGCAGTGAAGCGTGGTCTGATCTCTACTCTGGAAACACCATATATTTT
CASSEAWSDLYSGNTIYF
>.|.|TRBV7-9|TRBJ1-4
TGTGCCAGCAGCCCAGGGGCAGCTAATGAAAAACTGTTTTTT
CASSPGAANEKLFF
>.|TRBD1|TRBV10-3|TRBJ1-1
TGTGCCATCATGACTTCCGGGACAGGGAATACTGAAGCTTTCTTT
CAIMTSGTGNTEAFF
>.|TRBD2|TRBV28|TRBJ2-3
TGTGCCAGCAGTTCCATCCGAGCGGGAGCGCCACCAGATACGCAGTATTTT
CASSSIRAGAPPDTQYF
>.|TRBD1|TRBV18|TRBJ1-5
TGTGCCAGCTCCCAGGGACAGAACAATCAGCCCCAGCATTTT
CASSQGQNNQPQHF